The clone carrying this T cell receptor beta chain was picked up many times. Its antigen is undetermined. The junction and the germline gene differ at one end; a read error may be behind it. The authors reverse transcribed all of the isolated RNA, so sequencing captured expressed TCRB transcripts. Each sample of naive, central memory or regulatory T cells had, on average, about 3.57 million reads. The data were produced by immunoSEQ multiplex PCR, yet TCRdb's version contains in-frame clones alone and is incomplete. The top ten clones hold roughly 6.7% of a sample with about 320,000 clones, approximately 14% of them seen once. This sample is part of a study of beta chain features in type 1 diabetes. CDR3 length equals 12 residues. The germline gives CDR1 KGHSH, CDR2 LQKENI. General study points: Individuals with type 1 diabetes displayed fewer insertions and more deletions at VDJ junctions.

Source material: central memory CD4+ T cells from blood. V gene TRBV18 combines with J gene TRBJ2-2, with TRBD2 as a possible D gene (6 bases). The receptor was derived from a man between 25 and 39 years old in good health. In DNA form, the CDR3 reads TGTGCCAGCTCACCCAACGGCGGGAAGCTGTTTTTT. Translating gives CASSPNGGKLFF.